A single TCR beta chain is shown here with its context. The antigen is undetermined. CDR3 size: 11 residues. Germline assignment: CDR1 KGHDR and CDR2 SFDVKD. Trimming left V 9 bases short and J 3 bases short, with 8 bases between. The data were taken from a study of T cell responses to AZD1222 COVID-19 vaccine. The study's findings and limits: Seropositivity was recorded at baseline in only a handful of AZD1222 recipients. Donor demographics were predominantly white British with a female majority; clonal diversity may be underestimated. Repertoire sampling happened only post peak T cell response. The breadth and depth of Spike-specific TCRs increased once two AZD1222 doses had been given.

The table came from immunoSEQ multiplex PCR; TCRdb's copy has only in-frame clones and leaves some out. Among some 170,000 clones listed, approximately 90% were seen once. The specimen was peripheral blood, collected 28 days after the second dose of the MenACWY control vaccine. This receptor was obtained from an adult who received the MenACWY meningococcal vaccine as a control. The J gene is TRBJ2-7, the V gene TRBV24-1; no firm D call. In DNA form, the CDR3 reads TGTGCCACCCAAGCAGACTACGAGCAGTACTTC. Its protein product is CATQADYEQYF.